Reported below is one T cell receptor beta chain. Its antigen is not known. These data come from a study of breast tumors, draining lymph nodes, adjacent tissues. Study outcomes and limitations: Tumor repertoires ranked between lymph nodes and nontumor tissue in diversity, with V and J gene preferences.

TCRdb used MiXCR to reprocess the multiplex PCR reads, holding one entry per CDR3 protein. The top ten clones hold 3.5% to 4.5% of a sample with about 120,000 distinct CDR3 sequences, just under 20% of them seen once. Axillary draining lymph nodes of breast cancer patients supplied the node samples. Germline V gene lookup returns CDR1 DFQATT and CDR2 SNEGSKA (reference sequence). The CDR3 spans 16 residues. V lost 6 bases, J lost 0 bases, and 8 bases stayed unmatched. Sequenced sample: axillary lymph node tissue. This TCR came from a female donor with breast cancer. Some clones in this sample may be carry-over from other donors' samples. The V gene is TRBV20-1, the J gene TRBJ2-3; TRBD2 matches 11 bases. The CDR3 DNA sequence: TGCAGTGCGGACGGGGGACTAGCGGTGAGCACAGATACGCAGTATTTT. Protein product: CSADGGLAVSTDTQYF.